These 19 T cell receptor beta chains were sequenced from one sample in a study of blood T cell repertoires in COVID-19. Produced via immunoSEQ multiplex PCR; TCRdb's table is partial and in-frame only. The table lists fewer than 350,000 clones, around 89% of them singletons. The specimen was PBMCs or T cells enriched from blood (not recorded which). These TCRs come from a woman aged 25 to 45 with acute COVID-19.

V is TRBV14 and J is TRBJ2-2, with a tentative D call TRBD2 (6 bases). The germline V gene has CDR1 SGHDN and CDR2 FVKESK. The CDR3 length is 18 residues. With 0 bases removed from V and 4 bases from J, the gap between germline ends came to 18 bases. This CDR3 is CASSQEGSGVRRTGELFF. CDR3 nucleotides: TGTGCCAGCAGCCAAGAGGGATCGGGGGTCCGGCGCACCGGGGAGCTGTTTTTT.

The V and J genes are TRBV24-1 and TRBJ2-5; TRBD2 agrees at 10 bases. CDR3 length equals 16 residues. The trim removed 4 bases at V and 5 bases at J, leaving 9 bases unmatched. The germline CDR1 and CDR2 sequences are KGHDR and SFDVKD. CDR3 sequence reads: CATSDKVLAGRETQYF. The CDR3 DNA is TGTGCCACCAGTGACAAAGTACTAGCGGGGCGGGAGACCCAGTACTTC.

The V and J genes are TRBV7-2 and TRBJ2-7; maybe TRBD2 (5 bases). The V gene's germline CDR1 is SGHTA and CDR2 FQGNSA. CDR3 length equals 14 residues. Trimming removed 2 bases at V and 3 bases at J, with 11 bases between. The CDR3 spells CASSLFVGNYEQYF. In nucleotides, the CDR3 is TGTGCCAGCAGCTTATTCGTCGGGAACTACGAGCAGTACTTC.

The V and J genes are TRBV4-1 and TRBJ2-7; D is perhaps TRBD2 (6 bases). The CDR3 has 15 amino acids. The V and J ends lost 0 bases and 3 bases respectively, with 12 bases between them. Germline V gene data show CDR1 as MGHRA and CDR2 as YSYEKL. CDR3 sequence reads: CASSQDSGLIYEQYF. CDR3 DNA: TGCGCCAGCAGCCAAGATTCGGGACTCATCTACGAGCAGTACTTC.

Written as DNA, the CDR3 is TGTGCCAGCAGTGATCTAGCGGGAGGTTTTATAGATACGCAGTATTTT. It encodes CASSDLAGGFIDTQYF. This rearrangement joins TRBV6-2 or TRBV6-3 to TRBJ2-3, with 11 bases aligning to TRBD2. Losses at the gene ends were 5 bases for V and 5 bases for J; bases not matched to a gene: 9. The CDR3 runs to 16 residues. Per germline, CDR1 MNHEY and CDR2 SVGEGT.

The V call is TRBV27, the J call TRBJ2-3; the match to TRBD1 covers 7 bases. Germline loops: CDR1 MNHEY, CDR2 SMNVEV (reference sequence). The CDR3 consists of 20 residues. V dropped 0 bases and J dropped 3; count of bases not matched to a gene: 18. CDR3 region: CASSLSVAITGDRRTDTQYF. DNA of the CDR3: TGTGCCAGCAGTTTATCGGTAGCGATTACAGGGGATAGGAGAACAGATACGCAGTATTTT.

V usage is TRBV24-1 and J usage is TRBJ2-7; 12 bases agree with TRBD2. The CDR3 extends over 16 amino acids. With 4 bases clipped from V and 1 base from J, the junction kept 4 bases outside the gene matches. Germline V gives CDR1 KGHDR, CDR2 SFDVKD. The CDR3 coding sequence is TGTGCCACCAGTGAAGAAGGACTAGCGGGATCCTACGAGCAGTACTTC. Translated, it gives CATSEEGLAGSYEQYF.

This clone has just a few counts. This chain connects TRBV21-1 to TRBJ2-4; no check of the table's D call, TRBD2, against the DNA was made. TRBV21-1 is an annotated pseudogene. The CDR3 spans 15 residues. In DNA, the CDR3 is TGTGCCAGCAGCAGCGGGGCAAGAGCCAAAAACATTCAGTACTTC. Translation gives CASSSGARAKNIQYF.

The CDR3 protein is CSVRGSYGYTF. The CDR3 nucleotides are TGCAGTGTTCGAGGGAGCTATGGCTACACCTTC. This chain links TRBV20-1 with TRBJ1-2; D is ambiguous. V was cut by 7 bases and J by 4 bases, with 10 bases left in between. The CDR3 loop spans 11 amino acids. Germline V lookup: CDR1 DFQATT, CDR2 SNEGSKA (reference sequence).

This chain connects TRBV10-1 to TRBJ2-1, with 10 bases matching TRBD2. CDR1 is WNHNN and CDR2 is SYGVQD in the germline V gene (reference sequence). CDR3 size: 14 residues. J was trimmed by 9 bases and V by 10 bases; bases with no gene match: 12. The CDR3 region is CATSEASGRGEQFF. CDR3 DNA: TGCGCCACCTCAGAGGCTAGCGGGAGAGGTGAGCAGTTCTTC.

The chain carries TRBV3-1 (or the pseudogene TRBV3-2) and TRBJ2-1, with 9 bases aligning to TRBD2. This CDR3 region has 16 residues. V shed 1 base, J shed 6 bases, and the junction held 7 bases outside the gene matches. Germline V gives CDR1 LGHDT, CDR2 YNNKEL (reference sequence). The CDR3 coding sequence is TGTGCCAGCAGCCAAGTAGCGGGAGTGGTTGGCAATGAGCAGTTCTTC. Translation gives CASSQVAGVVGNEQFF.

The chain employs TRBV5-1 and TRBJ1-1, with D tentatively TRBD1 (6 bases). V gave up 0 bases and J gave up 6 bases, with 15 bases separating them. The CDR3 contains 15 residues. Germline CDR1 SGHRS, CDR2 YFSETQ. The CDR3 DNA reads TGCGCCAGCAGCTTGGCCCCAGGGGTTGGCGCTGAAGCTTTCTTT. This codes for CASSLAPGVGAEAFF.

The CDR3 region has the DNA TGCGCCAGCACTCCACCGGGACAGGGGGAAGCCAAAAACATTCAGTACTTC. Translating gives CASTPPGQGEAKNIQYF. V usage is TRBV10-1 and J usage is TRBJ2-4; TRBD1 matches 11 bases. From germline, CDR1 is WNHNN and CDR2 SYGVQD (reference sequence). J was trimmed by 0 bases and V by 7 bases; bases with no gene match: 8. The CDR3 has 17 residues.

V usage is TRBV19 and J usage is TRBJ2-1, with a tentative D call TRBD2 (6 bases). V lost 0 bases to trimming and J lost 10 bases, with 10 bases between them. The CDR3 is made up of 13 amino acids. Germline assignment: CDR1 LNHDA and CDR2 SQIVND (reference sequence). The CDR3 DNA follows: TGTGCCAGTAGTATAGATAGCGGCGTGGAGCAGTTCTTC. Its protein is CASSIDSGVEQFF.

V and J are TRBV27 and TRBJ1-3, with unresolved D. The CDR3 length is 13 residues. CDR1 MNHEY and CDR2 SMNVEV come from the germline V gene (reference sequence). Trimming cost V 3 bases and J 1 base, with 4 bases left between them. The DNA of the CDR3 is TGTGCCAGCAGTTTGTTATCTGGAAACACCATATATTTT. As protein: CASSLLSGNTIYF.

V gene TRBV28 combines with J gene TRBJ2-1; 8 nucleotides agree with TRBD1. This CDR3 spans 16 amino acids. CDR1 is MDHEN and CDR2 is SYDVKM in the germline V gene. The J segment lost 5 bases and the V segment lost 2 bases, leaving 8 bases of the junction unmatched. The CDR3 sequence is CASSLERQGANNEQFF. DNA of the CDR3: TGTGCCAGCAGTTTAGAGCGGCAGGGGGCTAACAATGAGCAGTTCTTC.

In the case of this clone: The identical CDR3 is also encoded by other nucleotide sequences in the sample. The gene calls are TRBV9 and TRBJ2-3, with unresolved D. The V end was cut by 1 base, the J end by 0 bases, with 3 bases between. Germline V CDR1 and CDR2: SGDLS, YYNGEE. This CDR3 is built from 13 residues. CDR3 loop: CASSVSSTDTQYF. CDR3 nucleotide sequence: TGTGCCAGCAGCGTATCGAGCACAGATACGCAGTATTTT.

The chain is built from TRBV7-2 and TRBJ1-1; a weak D match, TRBD1 (6 bases). CDR3 length equals 15 residues. V gave up 2 bases and J gave up 1 base, with 11 bases separating them. The germline CDR1 and CDR2 sequences are SGHTA and FQGNSA. The CDR3 spells CASSLRSGENTEAFF. The CDR3 nucleotides read TGTGCCAGCAGCTTAAGGTCAGGGGAGAACACTGAAGCTTTCTTT.

V is TRBV4-2 and J is TRBJ2-1; 7 bases align to TRBD2. Germline CDR1 reads LGHNA; CDR2 reads YNFKEQ. The CDR3 is 15 amino acids. The V and J ends lost 1 base and 5 bases, in that order; junction bases with no gene match: 5. In DNA form, the CDR3 reads TGTGCCAGCAGCCAAGCTAGCGGTAATCACAATGAGCAGTTCTTC. Protein sequence: CASSQASGNHNEQFF.